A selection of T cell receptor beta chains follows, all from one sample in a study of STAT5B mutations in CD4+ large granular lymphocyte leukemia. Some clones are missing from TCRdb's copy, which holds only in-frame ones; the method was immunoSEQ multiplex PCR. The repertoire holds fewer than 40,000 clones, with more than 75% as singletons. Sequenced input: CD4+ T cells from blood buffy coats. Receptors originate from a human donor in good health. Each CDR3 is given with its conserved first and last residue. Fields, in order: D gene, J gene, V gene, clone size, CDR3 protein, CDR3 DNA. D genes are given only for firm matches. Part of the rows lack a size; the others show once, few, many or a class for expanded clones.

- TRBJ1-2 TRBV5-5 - CASRPPGGDGYTF TGTGCCAGCAGACCACCGGGGGGGGACGGCTACACCTTC
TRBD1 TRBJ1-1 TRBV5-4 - CASSSPGTANTEAFF TGTGCCAGCAGCTCCCCCGGGACAGCGAACACTGAAGCTTTCTTT
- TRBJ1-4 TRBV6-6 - CASSTGGGVVEKLFF TGTGCCAGCAGTACGGGGGGCGGGGTGGTGGAAAAACTGTTTTTT
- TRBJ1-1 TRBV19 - CASRDRGDGTEAFF TGTGCCAGTAGGGATCGGGGGGATGGCACTGAAGCTTTCTTT
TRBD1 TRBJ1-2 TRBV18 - CATASDREFGYTF TGTGCCACCGCTAGCGACAGGGAGTTTGGCTACACCTTC
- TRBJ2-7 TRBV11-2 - CASSLEVGRGAYEQYF TGTGCCAGCAGCTTAGAGGTCGGCAGGGGCGCCTACGAGCAGTACTTC
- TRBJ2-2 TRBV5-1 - CASSFSGPPTGELFF TGCGCCAGCAGCTTTTCAGGACCCCCCACCGGGGAGCTGTTTTTT
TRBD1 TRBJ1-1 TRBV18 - CASSSKQGAAEAFF TGTGCCAGCTCATCGAAACAGGGGGCTGCTGAAGCTTTCTTT
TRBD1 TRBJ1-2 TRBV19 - CASSIPGTGHGYTF TGTGCCAGTAGTATCCCCGGGACAGGTCATGGCTACACCTTC
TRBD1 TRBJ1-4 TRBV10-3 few CATGQGSSEKLFF TGTGCCACAGGACAGGGAAGTAGTGAAAAACTGTTTTTT
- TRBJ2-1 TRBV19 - CASTPRARYNEQFF TGTGCCAGTACCCCCCGGGCTAGGTACAATGAGCAGTTCTTC
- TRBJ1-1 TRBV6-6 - CASRGLGGYTEAFF TGTGCCAGCAGGGGACTCGGGGGTTACACTGAAGCTTTCTTT
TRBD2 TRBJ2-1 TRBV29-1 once CSVWGGSARGEQFF TGCAGCGTTTGGGGGGGTAGCGCCCGTGGTGAGCAGTTCTTC
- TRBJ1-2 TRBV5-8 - CASSLGSAPNYGYTF TGTGCCAGCAGCTTGGGAAGTGCGCCTAACTATGGCTACACCTTC
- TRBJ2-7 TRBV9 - CASSVRPRGREQYF TGTGCCAGCAGCGTCCGGCCCCGGGGGAGGGAGCAGTACTTC
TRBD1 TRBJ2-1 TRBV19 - CASSPGQGRRNEQFF TGTGCCAGTAGTCCTGGACAGGGGAGACGCAATGAGCAGTTCTTC
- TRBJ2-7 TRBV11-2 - CASSLEVRRPYEQYF TGTGCCAGCAGCTTAGAAGTCCGAAGGCCCTACGAGCAGTACTTC
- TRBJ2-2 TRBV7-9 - CASSRQGLPGELFF TGTGCCAGCAGCCGACAGGGACTCCCCGGGGAGCTGTTTTTT
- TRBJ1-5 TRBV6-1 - CASSEAGGSNQPQHF TGTGCCAGCAGTGAAGCGGGCGGTAGCAATCAGCCCCAGCATTTT
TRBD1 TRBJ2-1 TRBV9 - CASSYQTGRYNEQFF TGTGCCAGCAGCTATCAGACAGGGCGATACAATGAGCAGTTCTTC
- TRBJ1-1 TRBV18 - CASSPVLGGAEAFF TGTGCCAGCTCACCCGTCCTGGGGGGCGCTGAAGCTTTCTTT
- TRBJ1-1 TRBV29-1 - CSVSQLVGTEAFF TGCAGCGTTTCCCAGCTTGTAGGGACTGAAGCTTTCTTT
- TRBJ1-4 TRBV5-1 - CASSPTGSNEKLFF TGCGCCAGCAGCCCCACGGGGAGCAATGAAAAACTGTTTTTT
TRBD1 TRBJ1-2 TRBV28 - CASSPPTGGNYGYTF TGTGCCAGCAGTCCCCCGACAGGGGGAAACTATGGCTACACCTTC
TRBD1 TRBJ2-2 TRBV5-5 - CASSFSGTGEPGELFF TGTGCCAGCAGCTTTTCCGGGACAGGGGAACCCGGGGAGCTGTTTTTT
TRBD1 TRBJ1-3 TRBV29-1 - CSAAGQGVNTIYF TGCAGCGCCGCGGGACAGGGAGTAAACACCATATATTTT
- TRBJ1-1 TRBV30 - CAWIENTEAFF TGTGCCTGGATCGAGAACACTGAAGCTTTCTTT
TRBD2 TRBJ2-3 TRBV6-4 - CASRAAGGLTDTQYF TGTGCCAGCAGGGCTGCGGGGGGGCTAACAGATACGCAGTATTTT
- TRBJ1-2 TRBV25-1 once CASSEWGGQPEAYGYTF TGTGCCAGCAGTGAATGGGGCGGACAACCCGAAGCCTATGGCTACACCTTC
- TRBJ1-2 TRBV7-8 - CASSPIRIYGYTF TGTGCCAGCAGCCCTATCAGGATCTATGGCTACACCTTC
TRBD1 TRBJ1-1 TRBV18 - CASSPMSGQGRLNTEAFF TGTGCCAGCTCACCCATGAGCGGACAGGGGAGGTTGAACACTGAAGCTTTCTTT
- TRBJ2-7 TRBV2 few CASSGVDFVKQYF TGTGCCAGCAGTGGGGTCGACTTCGTAAAGCAGTACTTC
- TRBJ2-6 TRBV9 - CASSVGNSGANVLTF TGTGCCAGCAGCGTTGGAAATTCTGGGGCCAACGTCCTGACTTTC
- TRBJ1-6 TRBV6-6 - CASSTGAYNSPLHF TGTGCCAGCAGTACCGGGGCCTATAATTCACCCCTCCACTTT
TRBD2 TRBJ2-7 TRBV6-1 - CASSEAASGSYEQYF TGTGCCAGCAGTGAAGCGGCTAGCGGGAGTTACGAGCAGTACTTC
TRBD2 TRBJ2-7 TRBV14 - CASSHDPLTSITYEQYF TGTGCCAGCAGCCACGATCCCTTGACTAGCATCACCTACGAGCAGTACTTC
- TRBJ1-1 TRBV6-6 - CASSSRQSEAFF TGTGCCAGCAGTTCCCGACAGTCTGAAGCTTTCTTT
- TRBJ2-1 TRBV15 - CATSRGLYNEQFF TGTGCCACCAGCAGAGGACTTTACAATGAGCAGTTCTTC
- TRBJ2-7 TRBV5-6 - CASSFLRQIPPYEQYF TGTGCCAGCAGCTTTCTTCGTCAGATTCCCCCCTACGAGCAGTACTTC
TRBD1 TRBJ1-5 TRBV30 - CAWNRGLDQPQHF TGTGCCTGGAACAGGGGCCTGGATCAGCCCCAGCATTTT
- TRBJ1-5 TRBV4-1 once CASSQDRGGGQGQPQHF TGCGCCAGCAGCCAAGATAGAGGGGGGGGGCAGGGGCAGCCCCAGCATTTT
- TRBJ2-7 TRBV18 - CASSPAPGSYEQYF TGTGCCAGCTCACCGGCTCCAGGGAGCTACGAGCAGTACTTC
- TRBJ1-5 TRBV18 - CASSPKGDGQPQHF TGTGCCAGCTCACCGAAGGGGGACGGACAGCCCCAGCATTTT
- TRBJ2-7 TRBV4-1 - CASSRVGGKSVYEQYF TGCGCCAGCAGCCGCGTTGGAGGGAAGAGCGTCTACGAGCAGTACTTC
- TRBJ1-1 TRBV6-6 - CASSRRTENTEAFF TGTGCCAGCAGCCGGAGGACAGAAAACACTGAAGCTTTCTTT
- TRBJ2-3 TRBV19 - CASSMLAGTDTQYF TGTGCCAGTAGTATGCTGGCAGGCACAGATACGCAGTATTTT
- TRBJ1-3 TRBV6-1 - CASSAGFGNTIYF TGTGCCAGCAGTGCGGGGTTTGGCAACACCATATATTTT
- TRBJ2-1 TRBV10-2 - CASSGRTLSSYNEQFF TGCGCCAGCAGTGGACGGACTCTAAGCTCCTACAATGAGCAGTTCTTC
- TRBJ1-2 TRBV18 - CASSSASRGTNYGYTF TGTGCCAGCTCATCTGCCTCCAGGGGCACCAACTATGGCTACACCTTC
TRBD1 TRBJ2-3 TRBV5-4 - CASSPDRPLTDTQYF TGTGCCAGCAGCCCGGACAGGCCTCTCACAGATACGCAGTATTTT
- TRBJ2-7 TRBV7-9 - CASSLGRTYEQYF TGTGCCAGCAGCTTGGGCAGAACCTACGAGCAGTACTTC
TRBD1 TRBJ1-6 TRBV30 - CAWSVLGTGREGYNSPLHF TGTGCCTGGAGTGTACTGGGGACAGGCCGAGAAGGGTATAATTCACCCCTCCACTTT
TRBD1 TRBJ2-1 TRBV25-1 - CASSAIPGQGKGENEQFF TGTGCCAGCAGTGCCATTCCGGGACAGGGAAAGGGTGAGAATGAGCAGTTCTTC
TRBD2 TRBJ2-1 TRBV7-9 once CASSPRTSGRNEQFF TGTGCCAGCAGCCCGCGGACTAGCGGGAGGAATGAGCAGTTCTTC
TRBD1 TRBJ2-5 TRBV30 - CAWSEHKGAEETQYF TGTGCCTGGAGTGAGCATAAGGGGGCCGAAGAGACCCAGTACTTC
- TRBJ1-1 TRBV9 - CASSVSGQTEAFF TGTGCCAGCAGCGTATCGGGTCAAACTGAAGCTTTCTTT
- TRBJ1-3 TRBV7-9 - CASSLVAGSSGNTIYF TGTGCCAGCAGCTTAGTAGCAGGGAGCTCTGGAAACACCATATATTTT
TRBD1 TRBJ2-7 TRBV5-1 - CASSRTVQGNEQYF TGCGCCAGCAGCCGAACTGTACAGGGGAACGAGCAGTACTTC